The T cell receptor (beta chain) described here comes from a study of molecular identifiers for immune sequencing clone quantification (dated by TCRdb to the late 2010s). Regarding the research as a whole: In a replicate experiment, RNA from about 19,000 or 110,000 naive CD8 T cells was split into five aliquots, four of which were sequenced. This methods study used CD8 T cells to benchmark TCR RNA copy counting and molecular-identifier clustering-based TCR repertoire sequencing (MIDCIRS). What the authors observed across the whole study: Highly expanded clone sizes could be underestimated because identical TCR molecules may share a barcode. In CMV-specific effector cells, clones with more than 20 RNA copies contained over 99% of molecules, whereas in naive cells such clones contained under 1% of molecules. Without barcode sub-clustering, chimeric consensus sequences inflated TCR diversity; chimeras reached as high as 47%. Modeling gave around 3 recovered TCR RNA copies per cell versus around 9.9 by digital PCR, implying roughly 30% capture efficiency. Naive libraries contained spiked-in Jurkat TCR RNA (roughly 10 copies' worth), which is not part of the donor repertoire. Spiked-in Jurkat TCR RNA equal to a single cell's worth was reported to be detectable even within 1,100,000 naive CD8 T cells.

Libraries of naive CD8 T cells were built from about 19,000 to 1,100,000 sorted cells, with 10%, 30% or 50% of the purified RNA used. On a BD FACSAria II, naive CD8 T cells were FACS-sorted as CD8+CD4-CCR7+CD45RA+ and collected into RLT Plus buffer. Roughly nine TCR copies' worth of Jurkat RNA were spiked into roughly 19,000-1,000,000 naive CD8 T cell samples to test detection sensitivity. CD8 T cells were enriched using RosetteSep CD8+ T Cell Enrichment Cocktail and Ficoll-Paque, and the enriched cells then underwent ACK red cell lysis. This clonotype was found many times. This clone's antigen is unknown. Per-base qualities were not stored, and no clone one base away is much larger. V lost 4 bases and J lost 8 bases; the stretch between them is 12 bases long. CDR1 and CDR2 were assigned from the germline V gene (reference sequence) as MNHEY and SMNVEV. The CDR3, cysteine through phenylalanine, is 14 amino acids long. Left in the record is the CDR3 DNA by itself, 42 bases read in frame from the first base.

The receptor library was made with PCR. This sample was sequenced with a NextSeq 500. Bulk TCR libraries were prepared as previously described, using TCR primers listed in Table S5. Purification of total RNA was performed with the Qiagen AllPrep DNA/RNA kit. Reads from multiple sequencing runs of the same library were pooled before analysis. Per the source publication's procedure: Only reads with exact TCR constant sequence were kept, trimmed to 150 nt, and grouped by their 12-nt molecular barcodes. Reads in each barcode group were sub-clustered using a 15% Levenshtein threshold, and a quality-weighted consensus sequence was built for each RNA molecule. Non-functional sequences were filtered out, along with any lower-count sequence sitting one edit away from another sequence. On the basis of fitting two negative binomial distributions, barcode sub-clusters with fewer than 20% of the maximum read count were discarded. TCRdb redid the processing of the public reads, applying fastp at Q25 and MiXCR, and retained in-frame beta chains. Identical CDR3 proteins give one entry, which carries the most common genes and DNA. TCRdb's processing, not the study's, gives the V and J calls here. A total of more than 550,000 distinct CDR3 sequences appear in this sample, 25% of them only once. In total, the top ten clones hold about 0.8% of the sample.

The chain links TRBV27 with TRBJ1-6, with no reliable assignment of the D segment. Sequencing was carried out using naive CD8+ T cells from blood, with Jurkat cell RNA spiked in. The cell subset or site label for this specimen denotes: FACS-sorted CD8+CD4-CCR7+CD45RA+ naive T cells. This TCR was recovered from a human donor in good health. Some libraries in this study had Jurkat cell RNA spiked in. The nucleotide sequence is given as TGTGCCAGCAGTTATGGGTCGATGGATTCACCCCTCCACTTT. It encodes CASSYGSMDSPLHF.